This T cell receptor (beta chain) was profiled in a study of identical twins. Study-wide findings and caveats: Invariant MAIT and iNKT cells could partly confound zero-insertion analyses.

TCRdb recomputed calls from the 5' RACE reads with MiXCR, one row per CDR3 protein. The data contain some 1,700,000 distinct CDR3 sequences, more than 30% of them singletons. The CDR3 sequence is 16 residues long. V lost 10 bases, J lost 0 bases, and 14 bases stayed unmatched. The germline V gene has CDR1 MDHEN and CDR2 SYDVKM. Healthy Caucasians made up all donors. In this sample, this clonotype turned up a few times. Its antigen is still unknown. The chain links TRBV28 to TRBJ2-7; 8 bases match TRBD1. Sequenced input: cord blood. The TCR originated in a newborn girl in good health. CDR3 loop: CATTVTTGVGSYEQYF. CDR3 DNA: TGTGCCACCACCGTGACGACAGGGGTGGGCTCCTACGAGCAGTACTTC.